This T cell receptor beta chain was recorded in a study of OX40 agonist ivuxolimab in advanced cancers. Study-wide context: Of the participants, under 50% had some prior anti-PD-1, anti-PD-L1 or anti-CTLA-4 therapy, which was allowed.

Germline V gene data show CDR1 as SGHTA and CDR2 as FQGNSA. V lost 4 bases and J 0 bases, leaving 16 bases between the germline ends. CDR3 length equals 18 residues. Points from the study as a whole: On average, a greater number of expanded clones characterised CD8+ T cells relative to CD4+. At doses 0.1 to 3.0 mg/kg, CD4+ and CD8+ clones expanded. Clonal expansion in partial responders at 0.1-3.0 mg/kg ranked among the lowest.

In the case of this clone: What it binds is not known.

Sequenced by immunoSEQ multiplex PCR; TCRdb stores in-frame clones only, minus some. The data show roughly 77,000 clones, around 93% seen once. The material was CD4+ or CD8+ T cells sorted from blood, obtained in a trial of the OX40 agonist ivuxolimab. This sequence was found in an adult with an advanced solid tumor such as melanoma, head and neck, liver or kidney cancer. The gene calls are TRBV7-2 and TRBJ2-6; a possible D gene is TRBD1 (5 bases). In nucleotides, the CDR3 is TGTGCCAGCAGCTCCTGGACACCTTTGCTCTCTGGGGCCAACGTCCTGACTTTC. Amino acid sequence: CASSSWTPLLSGANVLTF.